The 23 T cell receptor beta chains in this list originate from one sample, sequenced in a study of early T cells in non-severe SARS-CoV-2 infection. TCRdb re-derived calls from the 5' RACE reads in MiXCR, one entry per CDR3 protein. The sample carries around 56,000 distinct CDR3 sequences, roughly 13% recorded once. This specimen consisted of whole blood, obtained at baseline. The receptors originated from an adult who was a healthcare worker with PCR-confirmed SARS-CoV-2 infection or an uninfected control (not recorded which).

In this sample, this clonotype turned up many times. In DNA form, the CDR3 reads TGTGCCAGCGGGTACGAGCAGTACTTC. Translating it yields CASGYEQYF. This chain links TRBV12-3 or TRBV12-4 with TRBJ2-7; the D is unclear. Trimming stripped 8 bases from V and 4 bases from J, with 3 bases between. This CDR3 contains 9 residues.

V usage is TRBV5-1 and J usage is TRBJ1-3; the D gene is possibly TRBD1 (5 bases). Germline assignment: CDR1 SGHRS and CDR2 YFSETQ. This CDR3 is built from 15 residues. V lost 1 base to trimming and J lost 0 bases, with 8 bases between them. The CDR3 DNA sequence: TGCGCCAGCAGCTTGCTCGGGGGCTCTGGAAACACCATATATTTT. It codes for CASSLLGGSGNTIYF. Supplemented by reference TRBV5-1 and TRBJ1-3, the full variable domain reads KAGVTQTPRYLIKTRGQQVTLSCSPISGHRSVSWYQQTPGQGLQFLFEYFSETQRNKGNFPGRFSGRQFSNSRSEMNVSTLELGDSALYLCASSLLGGSGNTIYFGEGSWLTVV.

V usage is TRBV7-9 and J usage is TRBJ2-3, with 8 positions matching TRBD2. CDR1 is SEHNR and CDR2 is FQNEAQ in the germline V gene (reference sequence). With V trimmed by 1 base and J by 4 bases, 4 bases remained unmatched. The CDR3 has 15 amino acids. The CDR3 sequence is CASSLDGTRSDTQYF. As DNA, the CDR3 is TGTGCCAGCAGCTTAGACGGGACTAGGTCAGATACGCAGTATTTT. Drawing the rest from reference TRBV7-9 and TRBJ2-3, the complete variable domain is DTGVSQNPRHKITKRGQNVTFRCDPISEHNRLYWYRQTLGQGPEFLTYFQNEAQLEKSRLLSDRFSAERPKGSFSTLEIQRTEQGDSAMYLCASSLDGTRSDTQYFGPGTRLTVL.

CDR3 protein: CASSTRLAGQETQYF. The CDR3 DNA is TGTGCCAGCAGCACCCGACTAGCGGGCCAAGAGACCCAGTACTTC. This chain links TRBV7-6 with TRBJ2-5; 10 nucleotides line up with TRBD2. The V gene's germline CDR1 is SGHVS and CDR2 FNYEAQ. The CDR3 is 15 residues long. V lost 5 bases to trimming and J lost 1 base; unmatched junction nucleotides: 4.

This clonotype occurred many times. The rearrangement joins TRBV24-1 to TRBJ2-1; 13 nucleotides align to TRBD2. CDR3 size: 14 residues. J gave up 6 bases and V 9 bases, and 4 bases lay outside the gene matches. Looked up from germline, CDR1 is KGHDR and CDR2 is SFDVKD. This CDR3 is CATSWTSGSNEQFF. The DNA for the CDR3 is TGTGCCACCTCCTGGACTAGCGGGAGCAATGAGCAGTTCTTC.

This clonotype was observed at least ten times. CDR3 DNA sequence: TGTGCCAGCAGCCAAGTACAGACTAGCGGGGGCCGCACAGATACGCAGTATTTT. Amino acid sequence: CASSQVQTSGGRTDTQYF. This rearrangement joins TRBV14 to TRBJ2-3; 12 positions match TRBD2. The CDR3 consists of 18 residues. Per germline, CDR1 SGHDN and CDR2 FVKESK. V was clipped by 1 base and J by 1 base; unmatched bases: 6.

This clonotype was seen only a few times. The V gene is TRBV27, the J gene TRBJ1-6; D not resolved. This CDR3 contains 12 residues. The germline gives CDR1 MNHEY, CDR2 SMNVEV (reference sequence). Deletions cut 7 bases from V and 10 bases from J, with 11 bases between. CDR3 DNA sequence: TGTGCCAGCACCTTTCTAGGATCACCCCTCCACTTT. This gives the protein CASTFLGSPLHF.

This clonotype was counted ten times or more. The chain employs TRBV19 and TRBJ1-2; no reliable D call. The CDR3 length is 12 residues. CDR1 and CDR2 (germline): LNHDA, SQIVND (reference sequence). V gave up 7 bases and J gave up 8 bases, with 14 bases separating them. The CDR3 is CASTQGLIGYTF. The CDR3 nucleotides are TGTGCCAGTACCCAAGGACTTATCGGCTACACCTTC.

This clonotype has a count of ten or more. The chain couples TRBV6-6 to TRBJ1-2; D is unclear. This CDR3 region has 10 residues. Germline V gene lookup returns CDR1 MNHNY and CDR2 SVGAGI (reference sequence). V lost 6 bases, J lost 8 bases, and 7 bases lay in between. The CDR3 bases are TGTGCCAGCAGGCGTAGAGGCTACACCTTC. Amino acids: CASRRRGYTF.

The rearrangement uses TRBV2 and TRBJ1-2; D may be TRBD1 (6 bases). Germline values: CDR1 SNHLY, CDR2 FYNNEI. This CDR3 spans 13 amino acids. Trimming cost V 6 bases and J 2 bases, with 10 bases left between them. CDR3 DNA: TGTGCCAGCAGACCGGACAGAAACTATGGCTACACCTTC. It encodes CASRPDRNYGYTF.

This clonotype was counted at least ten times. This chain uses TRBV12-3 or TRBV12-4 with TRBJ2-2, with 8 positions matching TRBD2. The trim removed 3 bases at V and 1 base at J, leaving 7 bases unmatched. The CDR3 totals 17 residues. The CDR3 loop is CASSFRIAGMNTGELFF. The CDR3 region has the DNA TGTGCCAGCAGTTTTCGGATAGCGGGGATGAACACCGGGGAGCTGTTTTTT.

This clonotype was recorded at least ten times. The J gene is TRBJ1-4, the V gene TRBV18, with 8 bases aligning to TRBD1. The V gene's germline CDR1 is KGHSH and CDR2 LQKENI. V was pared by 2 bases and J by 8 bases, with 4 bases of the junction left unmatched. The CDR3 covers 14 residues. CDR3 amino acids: CASSPNRGEEKLFF. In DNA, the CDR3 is TGTGCCAGCTCACCAAACAGGGGGGAGGAAAAACTGTTTTTT.

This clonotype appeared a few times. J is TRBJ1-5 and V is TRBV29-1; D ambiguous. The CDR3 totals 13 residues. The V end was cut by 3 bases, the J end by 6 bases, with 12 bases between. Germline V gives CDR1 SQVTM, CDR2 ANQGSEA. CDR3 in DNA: TGCAGCGTTGATCCCGGGTGGGGTCAGCCCCAGCATTTT. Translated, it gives CSVDPGWGQPQHF.

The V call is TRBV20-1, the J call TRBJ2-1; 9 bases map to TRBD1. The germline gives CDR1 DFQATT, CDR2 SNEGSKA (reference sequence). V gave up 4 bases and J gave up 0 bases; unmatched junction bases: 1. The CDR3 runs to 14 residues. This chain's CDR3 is CSAIQGASYNEQFF. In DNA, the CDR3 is TGCAGTGCTATACAGGGGGCCTCCTACAATGAGCAGTTCTTC.

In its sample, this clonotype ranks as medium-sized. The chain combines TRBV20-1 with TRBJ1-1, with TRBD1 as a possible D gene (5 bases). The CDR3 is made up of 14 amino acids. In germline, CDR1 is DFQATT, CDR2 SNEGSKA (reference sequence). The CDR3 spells CSLGGGGARTEAFF. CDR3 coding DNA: TGCAGCTTGGGGGGAGGAGGTGCTCGGACTGAAGCTTTCTTT.

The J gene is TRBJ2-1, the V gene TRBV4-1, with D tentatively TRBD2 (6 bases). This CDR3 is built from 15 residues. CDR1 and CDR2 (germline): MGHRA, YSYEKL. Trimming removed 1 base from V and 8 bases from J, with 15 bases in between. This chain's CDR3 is CASSQGGTSKDEQFF. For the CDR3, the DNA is TGCGCCAGCAGCCAAGGTGGGACTTCTAAGGATGAGCAGTTCTTC.

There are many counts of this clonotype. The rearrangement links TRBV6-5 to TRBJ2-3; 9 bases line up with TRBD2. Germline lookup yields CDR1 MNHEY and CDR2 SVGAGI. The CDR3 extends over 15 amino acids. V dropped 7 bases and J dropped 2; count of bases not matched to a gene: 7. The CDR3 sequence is CASTQAGGYTDTQYF. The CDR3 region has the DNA TGTGCCAGCACCCAAGCGGGGGGATACACAGATACGCAGTATTTT.

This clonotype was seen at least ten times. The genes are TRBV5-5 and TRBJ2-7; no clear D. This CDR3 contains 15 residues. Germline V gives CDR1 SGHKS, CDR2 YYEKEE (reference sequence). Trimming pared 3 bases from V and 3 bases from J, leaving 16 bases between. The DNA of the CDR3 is TGTGCCAGCAGCTGGACGGGTTCCGTTGACTACGAGCAGTACTTC. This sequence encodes CASSWTGSVDYEQYF.

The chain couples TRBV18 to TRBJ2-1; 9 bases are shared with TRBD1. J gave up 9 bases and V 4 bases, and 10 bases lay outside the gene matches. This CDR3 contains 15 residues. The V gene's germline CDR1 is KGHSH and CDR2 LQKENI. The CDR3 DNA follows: TGTGCCAGCTCACTCAAGGGACAGGGTTCTAGTGAGCAGTTCTTC. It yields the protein CASSLKGQGSSEQFF.

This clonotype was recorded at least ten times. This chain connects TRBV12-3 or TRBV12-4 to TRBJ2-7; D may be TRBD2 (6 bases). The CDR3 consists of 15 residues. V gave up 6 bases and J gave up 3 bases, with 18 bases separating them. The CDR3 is CASSAPTSLGYEQYF. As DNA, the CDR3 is TGTGCCAGCAGCGCTCCGACTAGTTTGGGCTACGAGCAGTACTTC.

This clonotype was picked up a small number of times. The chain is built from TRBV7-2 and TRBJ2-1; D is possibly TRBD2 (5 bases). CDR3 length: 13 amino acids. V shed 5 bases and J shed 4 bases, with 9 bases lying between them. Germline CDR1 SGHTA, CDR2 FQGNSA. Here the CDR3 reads CASSHRGYNEQFF. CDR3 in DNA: TGTGCCAGCAGCCACCGGGGTTACAATGAGCAGTTCTTC.

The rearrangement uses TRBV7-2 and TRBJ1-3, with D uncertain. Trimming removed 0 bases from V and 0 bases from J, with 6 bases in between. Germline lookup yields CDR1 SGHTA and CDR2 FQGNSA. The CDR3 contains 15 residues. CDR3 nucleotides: TGTGCCAGCAGCTTAGCCTCCTTCTCTGGAAACACCATATATTTT. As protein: CASSLASFSGNTIYF.

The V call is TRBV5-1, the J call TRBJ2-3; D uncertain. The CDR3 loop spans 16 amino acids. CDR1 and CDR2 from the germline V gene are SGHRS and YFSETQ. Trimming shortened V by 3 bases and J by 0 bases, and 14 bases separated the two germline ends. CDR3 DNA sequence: TGCGCCAGCAGCTCCCGGGCGGACCGTAGCACAGATACGCAGTATTTT. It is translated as CASSSRADRSTDTQYF.